A selection of T cell receptor beta chains follows, all from one sample in a study of T cell responses to AZD1222 COVID-19 vaccine. Sequencing was performed with immunoSEQ multiplex PCR; in TCRdb, only in-frame clones are kept and a portion is missing. Of approximately 98,000 clones in the sample, around 83% were seen once. Sequenced material: peripheral blood, taken on day 0 of AZD1222 vaccination. The receptor source for this set is an adult in good health. The CDR3 runs from the conserved cysteine through the conserved F or W. D genes are given only for firm matches. Only part of the rows carry a size: once, few, many, or a class if the clone is expanded.

>TRBV5-5|TRBD1|NA|TRBJ1-1
TGTGCCAGCAGCCCAACCACTGACAGGGGCAACACTGAAGCTTTCTTT
CASSPTTDRGNTEAFF
>TRBV3-1/TRBV3-2|TRBD2|NA|TRBJ2-5
TGTGCCAGCAGCCAGATAGCGGGTATCCAAGAGACCCAGTACTTC
CASSQIAGIQETQYF
>TRBV7-2|NA|NA|TRBJ1-5
TGTGCCAGCAGCTTACACGGGAGGGCCCATCAGCCCCAGCATTTT
CASSLHGRAHQPQHF
>TRBV24-1|TRBD2|NA|TRBJ2-7
TGTGCCACCAGAGGGACTAGCGGGGGGGCCGACGAGCAGTACTTC
CATRGTSGGADEQYF
>TRBV11-2|NA|NA|TRBJ1-3
TGTGCCAGCAGCCATATAAGTAGTCTCTACCAACAATCTGGAAACACCATATATTTT
CASSHISSLYQQSGNTIYF
>TRBV12-3/TRBV12-4|TRBD2|NA|TRBJ2-1
TGTGCCACTCGGATGGCGGGGGTACATGAGCAGTTCTTC
CATRMAGVHEQFF
>TRBV28|TRBD2|NA|TRBJ2-7
TGTGCCAGCAGAGACGGGGGGAGCTACGAGCAGTACTTC
CASRDGGSYEQYF
>TRBV10-3|TRBD2|NA|TRBJ2-7
TGTGCCATCAGTGGAGGAGTTAGCGGGGAAGACTCCTACGAGCAGTACTTC
CAISGGVSGEDSYEQYF
>TRBV7-8|NA|few|TRBJ1-2
TGTGCCAGCAGCCGGAGGCAGACCCTTGGCTACACCTTC
CASSRRQTLGYTF
>TRBV5-6|NA|NA|TRBJ1-3
TGTGCCAGCAGCTTGAGGCATCAACAGCGTGGAAACACCATATATTTT
CASSLRHQQRGNTIYF
>TRBV7-2|TRBD2|NA|TRBJ2-7
TGTGCCAGCAGCTTAGAAGCGGGAGCCTACGAGCAGTACTTC
CASSLEAGAYEQYF
>TRBV7-2|NA|NA|TRBJ2-7
TGTGCCAGCAGCTTCTTTGACGAGCAGTACTTC
CASSFFDEQYF
>TRBV18|TRBD2|NA|TRBJ2-7
TGTGCCAGCTCACCAAGGCTAGCGGGGAATGATTGGGAGCAGTACTTC
CASSPRLAGNDWEQYF
>TRBV19|NA|NA|TRBJ2-5
TGTGCCAGTAGTCCGCGACTCGGTGTGGACCAGTACTTC
CASSPRLGVDQYF
>TRBV5-1|TRBD1|NA|TRBJ2-3
TGCGCCAGCACCCGGACAGGGGGCGAAGTGACAGATACGCAGTATTTT
CASTRTGGEVTDTQYF
>TRBV6-4|NA|NA|TRBJ1-2
TGTGCCAGCAGTGAAGGCCTGGGCTACACCTTC
CASSEGLGYTF
>TRBV4-1|NA|NA|TRBJ1-3
TGCGCCAGCAGCCAGGCCGGGACTGACCGACTAAGACCTGGAAACACCATATATTTT
CASSQAGTDRLRPGNTIYF
>TRBV5-4|TRBD1|NA|TRBJ2-3
TGTGCCAGCAGCACGACAGGGTCAGTGAGAGATACGCAGTATTTT
CASSTTGSVRDTQYF